This T cell receptor beta chain was sequenced during a study of T cells in Graves' hyperthyroidism and ophthalmopathy. TCR beta CDR3 sequences were amplified from RNA transcripts. Using the HTBI primer set, a first-round RT-PCR was run on the TCR CDR3. TCRdb reprocessed the multiplex PCR reads via MiXCR and lists one record per CDR3 protein. The table records a few hundred thousand distinct CDR3 sequences, 15% to 17% of them present only once. This clonotype has a handful of counts. This CDR3 comprises 16 residues. Looked up from germline, CDR1 is SGHAT and CDR2 is FQDESV (reference sequence). The V gene end was trimmed by 4 bases and the J gene end by 4 bases; junction bases not matched to a gene: 12.

The receptor's source is a woman aged 25 to 39 with Graves' hyperthyroidism. The sample taken for sequencing was blood. V is TRBV11-1 and J is TRBJ2-5, with 7 bases matching TRBD1. The CDR3 DNA reads as TGTGCCAGCAGCTCGAGGACAGGCACCCCCCGAGAGACCCAGTACTTC. It translates to CASSSRTGTPRETQYF.